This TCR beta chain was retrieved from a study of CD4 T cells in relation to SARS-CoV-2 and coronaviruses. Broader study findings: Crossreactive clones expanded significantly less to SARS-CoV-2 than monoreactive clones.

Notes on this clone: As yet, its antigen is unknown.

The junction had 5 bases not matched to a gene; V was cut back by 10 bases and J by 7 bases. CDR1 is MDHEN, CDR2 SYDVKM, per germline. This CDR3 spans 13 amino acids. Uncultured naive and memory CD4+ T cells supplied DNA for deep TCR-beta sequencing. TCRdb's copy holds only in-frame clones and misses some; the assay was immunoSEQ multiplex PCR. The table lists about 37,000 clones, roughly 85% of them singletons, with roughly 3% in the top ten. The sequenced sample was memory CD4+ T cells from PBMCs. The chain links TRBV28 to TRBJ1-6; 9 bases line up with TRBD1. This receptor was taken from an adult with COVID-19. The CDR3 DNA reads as TGTGCCACTCAGGACAGGGGAAATTCACCCCTCCACTTT. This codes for CATQDRGNSPLHF.